This T cell receptor beta chain originates from a study of shared clonotypes between healthy human individuals. Overall study: CD4 naive and memory got three plates each, CD8 naive two, CD8 memory one.

The germline V gene encodes CDR1 MNHEY and CDR2 SVGAGI. Trimming took off 6 bases at V and 2 bases at J, with 11 bases between the two ends. This CDR3 has 14 residues. In replicate PCRs of sorted subsets, about 220 ng DNA, tens of thousands of T cell genomes, was used. Generated by immunoSEQ multiplex PCR, the TCRdb table keeps only in-frame clones and is missing some. The sample includes more than 2 million clones, approximately 96% of them seen just once. Sequencing used naive CD4+ T cells sorted from blood. Subset described: CD45RA+ positively selected. The rearrangement links TRBV6-5 to TRBJ1-5; D is unclear. The source of this sequence is a man aged 18 to 30 in good health. CDR3 coding DNA: TGTGCCAGCAGCCAAGAGGGCGGCAATCAGCCCCAGCATTTT. Encoded protein: CASSQEGGNQPQHF.